This T cell receptor (beta chain) is drawn from a study of blood T cells in healthy people across ages. Using a J-beta primer mix together with a sample-barcoded 5' primer, a second PCR was run for about 6 to 11 cycles. Every sample returned 2.5 million or more CDR3-containing paired-end reads. TCRdb analysed the 5' RACE reads with MiXCR anew, one entry per CDR3 protein. The sample lists hundreds of thousands of distinct CDR3 sequences, about 51% seen once, with roughly 14% in the top ten. Overall study results and limits: Long-lived donors had more naive CD4+ cells and higher diversity than aged donors. Donor CMV status was unknown, possibly confounding expanded clonotype changes.

There are a few counts of this clonotype. Its antigen is unidentified. CDR3 length: 13 amino acids. V was pared by 4 bases and J by 5 bases, with 11 bases between. The clonotype originates from a woman older than 75 in good health. The V call is TRBV12-3 or TRBV12-4, the J call TRBJ2-5; D tentatively fits TRBD1 or TRBD2 (5 bases each). Sequencing was done on a sample of blood. CDR3 sequence: CASSYEEGETQYF. CDR3 DNA: TGTGCCAGCAGTTATGAAGAGGGGGAGACCCAGTACTTC.